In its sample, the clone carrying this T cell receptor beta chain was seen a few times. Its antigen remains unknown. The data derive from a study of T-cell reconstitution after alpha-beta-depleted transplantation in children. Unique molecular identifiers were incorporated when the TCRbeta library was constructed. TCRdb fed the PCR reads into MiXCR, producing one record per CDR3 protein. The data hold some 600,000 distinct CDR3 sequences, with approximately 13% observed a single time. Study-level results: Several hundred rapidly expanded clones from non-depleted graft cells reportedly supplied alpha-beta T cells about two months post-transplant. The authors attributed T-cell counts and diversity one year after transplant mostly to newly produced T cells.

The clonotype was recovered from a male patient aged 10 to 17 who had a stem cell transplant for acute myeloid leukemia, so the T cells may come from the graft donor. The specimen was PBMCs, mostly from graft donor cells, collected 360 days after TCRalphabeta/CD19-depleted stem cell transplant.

CDR3 residues: CSARVRTSGISLTGELFF. The CDR3 DNA sequence: TGCAGTGCTAGAGTCCGCACTAGCGGGATCTCTTTAACCGGGGAGCTGTTTTTT. This chain joins TRBV20-1 and TRBJ2-2; 10 bases line up with TRBD2. Trimming at V came to 1 base and at J to 5 bases, leaving 13 bases not matched to a gene. Germline V gene lookup returns CDR1 DFQATT and CDR2 SNEGSKA (reference sequence). CDR3 length: 18 residues.